Following are 7 T cell receptor beta chains from one sample sequenced in a study of glioma-infiltrating T cells. TCR alpha and beta CDR3 regions were amplified from RNA using iRepertoire nested multiplex PCR. MiXCR was run by TCRdb on the multiplex PCR reads, yielding one entry per CDR3 protein. The profile shows fewer than 90,000 distinct CDR3 sequences, around 23% of them singletons. Sequenced material: glioma tissue, nonneoplastic brain tissue, or PBMCs (not recorded which). These receptors came from a human donor with low-grade glioma or glioblastoma, undergoing nonglioma brain surgery, or in good health (not recorded which).

This clonotype has at least ten counts. The chain couples TRBV6-1 to TRBJ2-3; D ambiguous. Germline CDR1 reads MNHNS; CDR2 reads SASEGT. Trimming took off 7 bases at V and 0 bases at J, with 14 bases between the two ends. CDR3 length: 15 residues. The CDR3 DNA is TGTGCCAGCACCGCGACGCGAGCTAGCACAGATACGCAGTATTTT. Protein product: CASTATRASTDTQYF.

This clonotype showed up many times. This chain uses TRBV7-9 with TRBJ2-3; 7 nucleotides align to TRBD2. Germline CDR1 SEHNR, CDR2 FQNEAQ (reference sequence). Trimming cost V 2 bases and J 4 bases; bases outside gene matches: 9. The CDR3 length is 16 residues. This CDR3 reads CASSLYRRGGADTQYF. CDR3 DNA: TGTGCCAGCAGCTTATATCGTCGGGGAGGGGCAGATACGCAGTATTTT.

To note about this clonotype: A read error may explain this, as a much larger clone is one base away. This chain connects TRBV6-2 or TRBV6-3 to TRBJ1-4; D gene unclear. V lost 4 bases to trimming and J lost 7 bases, with 13 bases between them. CDR3 length: 14 residues. Germline assignment: CDR1 MNHEY and CDR2 SVGEGT. CDR3 DNA: TGTGCCAGCAGTTTCCCTCTGCACATTGAAAAACTGTTTTTT. Its translation: CASSFPLHIEKLFF.

A few counts support this clonotype. The rearrangement uses TRBV7-9 and TRBJ1-1; no reliable D call. Trimming removed 1 base at V and 4 bases at J, with 7 bases between. Germline V gene lookup returns CDR1 SEHNR and CDR2 FQNEAQ (reference sequence). The CDR3 length is 13 residues. For the CDR3, the DNA is TGTGCCAGCAGCTTAGTAGCAGGCACTGAAGCTTTCTTT. Residues: CASSLVAGTEAFF.

This clonotype was seen ten or more times. The chain couples TRBV20-1 to TRBJ2-7; TRBD1 agrees at 8 bases. Trimming cost V 4 bases and J 0 bases; bases outside gene matches: 8. The CDR3 extends over 15 amino acids. The germline CDR1 and CDR2 sequences are DFQATT and SNEGSKA (reference sequence). Written as DNA, the CDR3 is TGCAGTGCTAAGCCTCCAACAGGGGGCTCCTACGAGCAGTACTTC. Translation gives CSAKPPTGGSYEQYF.

J is TRBJ2-2 and V is TRBV3-1, with TRBD1 matching over 9 bases. CDR1 LGHDT and CDR2 YNNKEL come from the germline V gene (reference sequence). This CDR3 contains 16 residues. The V segment lost 4 bases and the J segment 4 bases; nucleotides outside the gene matches: 7. Here the CDR3 DNA reads TGTGCCAGCAGCCCGACCGGGACAGGGATCACCGGGGAGCTGTTTTTT. As protein: CASSPTGTGITGELFF.

This clonotype appeared many times. V usage is TRBV18 and J usage is TRBJ1-2, with a tentative D call TRBD1 (6 bases). Germline CDR1 reads KGHSH; CDR2 reads LQKENI. The germline V and J ends were trimmed by 0 bases and 13 bases, with 21 bases remaining between them. The CDR3 has 15 residues. This CDR3 is CASSPPSPQGQGCTF. The DNA for the CDR3 is TGTGCCAGCTCACCACCCTCTCCTCAGGGGCAGGGGTGCACCTTC.